This section outlines one T cell receptor (beta chain) sequence together with its context. The antigen it binds to is not known. This entry belongs to a study of cytomegalovirus exposure and HLA in healthy donors (TCRdb year 2017). Background for the entire study: In an earlier analysis of 587 of the donors, about 260 Gb of sequence data and some 100 million unique TCR beta sequences from roughly 190 million T cells were reported. An early release covering roughly 580 HLA-typed donors comprised approximately 300 gigabases of sequencing data and around 86 million unique TCR sequences. Of the 350 to 400 genotyped donors, around 81% fell in the genetic ancestry cluster associated with self-reported Caucasian donors. The aim of the study was to test whether cataloging public T cell receptors could identify signatures of past pathogen exposure. The T cell repertoires of some 670 subjects were profiled by immunosequencing and related to cytomegalovirus serostatus. In addition to the first cohort of roughly 670 subjects, a separate validation cohort of approximately 130 different subjects was used. The study combined high-throughput TCR immunosequencing, statistical association of individual TCRs with disease status, and machine learning to predict cytomegalovirus infection status. A later analysis re-analyzed previously published TCR beta repertoires from several hundred donors and added high-resolution HLA genotyping to study TCR occurrence patterns. Rather than using new phenotypic data, the later analysis identified candidate immune exposures from TCR beta sequences and from how often those sequences occurred across donors. In an earlier analysis of about 590 of the donors, high-throughput TCR beta sequencing was used to judge whether each TCR beta V gene segment behaved as functional or pseudogenic. Donor age, sex, ethnicity and CMV serostatus were collected together with the repertoire data. A later genetic analysis took genome-wide SNP genotypes for 398 of the 666 donors and used that subset as a discovery cohort. All discovery cohort repertoires had been generated using a single sequencing platform. HLA typing covered class I and class II loci at four-digit resolution. Typing coverage varied by locus: about 620-640 donors for A, B, C, DRB1 and DQB1; more than 500 for DQA1; over 600 for DPA1; fewer than 480 for DPB1. Roughly 5 DR-DQ haplotypes were handled as single units for association and clustering because linkage in the cohort was strong. Across roughly 420 genotyped donors of the cohort, an average of roughly 250,000 unique TCR beta nucleotide sequences per donor were sequenced, and roughly 18% of those sequences were non-productive. The investigation overall reported the following: Some IMGT-functional V segments, including TRBV6-2 and TRBV6-3, could not be distinguished by the 87-base-pair reads and were therefore excluded. In a later analysis, HLA-associated TCR beta chains showed more clonal expansion and lower generation probabilities than non-associated chains that were equally common. A cluster of highly shared sequence variants was judged likely to represent a technical artifact of the sequencing pipeline. In an earlier analysis of around 600 of the donors, most TCR beta V segments appeared in productive rearrangements about 87% or about 30% of the time, broadly matching IMGT annotations. Only TCR beta chains were sequenced in this cohort, and the absence of alpha or paired-chain data limited detectable features. Most CMV-associated TCR beta chains appeared to be HLA-restricted in a later analysis, and the HLA associations seemed to be driven largely by CMV exposure. The authors suggested that the approach could potentially be extended to other disease states and immunological phenotypes. A later analysis found that TCR association rates varied across HLA loci, with DRB1 alleles showing the most associated TCRs and HLA-C alleles the fewest. The presence/absence analyses assumed that sequencing depth was roughly uniform across donors, and that assumption may not be true. Because HLA typing was unavailable for some donors at each locus, only the typed subset was used in association tests. Across donors, most TCR sequences were observed very rarely, whereas some public TCRs were present in many individuals. Linkage disequilibrium might explain the correlated functional status among segregating V segments, but an unknown experimental factor could not be excluded. Assigning TCR associations to individual alleles was difficult when HLA alleles, especially DR and DQ, strongly co-occurred. V-gene and J-gene trimming of TCR beta chains was associated with a missense DCLRE1C variant in a later genetic analysis, and the association was replicated in an independent cohort. In a later analysis, 15,000 to 20,000 TCR beta sequences were associated with specific HLA alleles at a false discovery rate of 0.05. A few of the identified cytomegalovirus-associated TCR beta chains were confirmed in vitro to be specific for cytomegalovirus antigens. In a later genetic analysis, fewer N-insertions in productive TCRs were reported among donors in an Asian-associated ancestry cluster than the approximately 670-donor mean. A later analysis reported that several top co-occurrence clusters appeared linked to parvovirus B19, influenza, CMV and Epstein-Barr virus. Because counts were too low, more than 15 rarely observed V segments, including chromosome 9 orphons, were excluded from the earlier analysis of around 640 of the donors. The classifier was reported to diagnose cytomegalovirus status with high specificity and sensitivity in both the original and validation cohorts. The study gave a list of 150 to 200 TCR beta chains associated with cytomegalovirus. CMV serostatus was the only immune exposure information available for the cohort. A further reported finding was that TCR beta sequences accurately predicted the HLA-A and HLA-B alleles for most subjects in the first cohort.

The cohort comprised fewer than 750 healthy bone marrow donors. At the time of sampling, every cohort member was nominally healthy, though immune exposures that went unrecorded were likely present. The donor was CMV seropositive and was included in the group of about 290 seropositive cohort members. A peripheral blood sample was collected from each donor, and TCR beta sequencing was performed on peripheral blood mononuclear cells. Genomic DNA extraction from the blood cell samples was performed with the Qiagen DNeasy Blood Extraction Kit. V is pruned by 1 base and J by 5 bases, leaving 19 bases of the junction without a gene match. There are 19 amino acids in the CDR3, from cysteine to phenylalanine inclusive. Only the CDR3 DNA stays, 57 bases, in frame from base 1. Taken from the germline V gene (reference sequence), the CDR1 and CDR2 loops are LNHDA and SQIVND. The receptor library was made with the immunoSEQ multiplex PCR assay. For the multiplex PCR, a mixture combining 60 forward primers for TCR Vbeta segments and 13 reverse primers for TCR Jbeta segments was used. The CDR3 region of rearranged TCR beta genes was amplified from genomic DNA by a multiplex PCR assay. Amplified TCR beta libraries were sequenced as 87-base-pair reads on the Illumina HiSeq System. The authors processed their data as follows. A later analysis counted 65 million to 90 million unique TCR beta chains across the 650 to 700 repertoires, and about 10 million of these chains were shared by at least two donors. Raw reads were error-corrected and collapsed into unique sequences by a nearest-neighbor algorithm in which closely related sequences were merged to remove PCR and sequencing errors. To assign V, D and J gene segments, CDR3 sequences were aligned to IMGT reference sequences. For a sequence to be retained, a match of at least six nucleotides to both a V gene segment and a J gene segment was required. A rearrangement counted as productive if the CDR3 had no stop codons and remained in frame with V and J, and every other rearrangement counted as non-productive. Following IMGT convention, CDR3 was defined as the stretch from the second conserved V-encoded cysteine to the conserved J-encoded phenylalanine. The earlier analysis of about 620 of the donors excluded sequences that lacked an unambiguous match to a single V gene segment. An earlier analysis of just under 600 of the donors called V segments functional above 56.7% productive rearrangements and segregating when the between-donor standard deviation exceeded 5%. A statistical classification framework was built to diagnose cytomegalovirus status from the catalog of TCR beta chain sequences. A later analysis assigned V and J genes by comparing TCR nucleotide sequences with IMGT/GENE-DB human TR gene sequences. A later analysis assigned CDR3 sequences and most-parsimonious VDJ recombination scenarios with the TCRdist pipeline. In a later analysis, each TCR beta chain was defined by its CDR3 amino acid sequence together with its V-gene family, and reads without a unique V-gene family were excluded. As a way to deal with suspected cross-contamination and a sequencing artifact, a later analysis dropped 450 to 600 nucleotide sequences that were highly shared and had low generation probability. For each public chain, a later analysis derived a clonal expansion index from normalized ranks of inferred template counts within each repertoire. A later analysis computed generation probabilities with a VDJ recombination model fitted to out-of-frame rearrangements, and checked the results against IGoR. In a later analysis, hypergeometric tests were used to score TCR-TCR, TCR-HLA and TCR-CMV co-occurrence, with a repertoire-size bias correction applied to TCR pairs. In a later analysis, false discovery rates were estimated by permuting HLA or CMV assignments 20 times. A later analysis grouped co-occurring TCRs with DBSCAN, adding TCRdist sequence similarity when clustering within HLA-allele-positive subsets. Co-occurrence clustering excluded repertoires with fewer than 30,000 or more than 120,000 public chains, plus five with anomalous nucleotide sharing. TCRdb stores this immuneACCESS table with in-frame sequences only. Part of the clones is absent; in the studies checked, under half of the shortfall reflects unresolved V genes, and no reason is known for the rest. The D gene and trimming were derived from the DNA, and the V and J assignments and clone size from that table. The data table for this sample lists some 56,000 clones. Together, the top ten hold less than 15% of the sample.

The sequence came from a young woman in good health and CMV-seropositive. Sequencing was done on a sample of PBMCs. The sequence joins TRBV19 to TRBJ2-7, and 8 junction bases match TRBD2. Here is the DNA: TGTGCCAGTAGTATAGCCTCGATTTTAGGGGCGGGAGGTTGGAACGAGCAGTACTTC. The translation is CASSIASILGAGGWNEQYF.